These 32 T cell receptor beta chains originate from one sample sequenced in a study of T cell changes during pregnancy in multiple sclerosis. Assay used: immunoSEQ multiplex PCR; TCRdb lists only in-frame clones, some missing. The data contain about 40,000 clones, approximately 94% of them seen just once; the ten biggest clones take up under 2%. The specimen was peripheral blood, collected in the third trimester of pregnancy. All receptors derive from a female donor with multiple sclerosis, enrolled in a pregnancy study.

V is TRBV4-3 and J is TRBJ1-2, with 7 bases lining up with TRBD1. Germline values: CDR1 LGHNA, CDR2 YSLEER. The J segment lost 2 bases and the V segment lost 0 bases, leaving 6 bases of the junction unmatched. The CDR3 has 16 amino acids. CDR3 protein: CASSQDGGGTNYGYTF. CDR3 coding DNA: TGCGCCAGCAGCCAAGATGGAGGGGGCACCAACTATGGCTACACCTTC.

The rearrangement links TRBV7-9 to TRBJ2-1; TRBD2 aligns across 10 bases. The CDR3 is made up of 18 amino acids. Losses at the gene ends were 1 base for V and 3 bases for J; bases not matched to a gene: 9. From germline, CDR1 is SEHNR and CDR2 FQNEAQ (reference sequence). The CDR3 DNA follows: TGTGCCAGCAGCTTAGGGTCTAGCGGGAGAGATGACTACAATGAGCAGTTCTTC. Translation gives CASSLGSSGRDDYNEQFF.

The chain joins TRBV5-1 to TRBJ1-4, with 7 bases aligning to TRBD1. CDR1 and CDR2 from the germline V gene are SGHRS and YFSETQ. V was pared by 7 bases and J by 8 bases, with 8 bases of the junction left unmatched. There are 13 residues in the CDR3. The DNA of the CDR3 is TGCGCCAGCGCCGGGACAGACGTAGAAAAACTGTTTTTT. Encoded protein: CASAGTDVEKLFF.

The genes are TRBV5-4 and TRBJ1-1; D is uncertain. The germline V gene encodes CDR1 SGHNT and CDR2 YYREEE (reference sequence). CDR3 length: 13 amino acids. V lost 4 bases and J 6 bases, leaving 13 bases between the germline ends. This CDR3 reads CASSQRVSAEAFF. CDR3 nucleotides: TGTGCCAGCAGCCAGCGCGTGTCCGCTGAAGCTTTCTTT.

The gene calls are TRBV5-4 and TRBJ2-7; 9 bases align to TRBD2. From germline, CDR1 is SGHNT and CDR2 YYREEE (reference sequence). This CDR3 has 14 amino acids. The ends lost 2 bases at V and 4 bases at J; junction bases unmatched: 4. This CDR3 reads CASSFSGSVYEQYF. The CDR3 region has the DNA TGTGCCAGCAGCTTTAGCGGGAGTGTGTACGAGCAGTACTTC.

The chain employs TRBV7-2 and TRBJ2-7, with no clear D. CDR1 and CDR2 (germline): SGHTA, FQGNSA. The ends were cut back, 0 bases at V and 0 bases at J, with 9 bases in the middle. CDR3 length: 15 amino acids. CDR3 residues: CASSLALGHSYEQYF. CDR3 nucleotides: TGTGCCAGCAGCTTAGCGCTCGGTCACTCCTACGAGCAGTACTTC.

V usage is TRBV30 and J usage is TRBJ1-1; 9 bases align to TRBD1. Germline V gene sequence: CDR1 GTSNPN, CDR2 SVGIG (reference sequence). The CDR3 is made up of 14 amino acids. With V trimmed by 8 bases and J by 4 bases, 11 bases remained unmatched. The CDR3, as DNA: TGTGCCGGGGACAACAGGGGGCTTATCACTGAAGCTTTCTTT. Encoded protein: CAGDNRGLITEAFF.

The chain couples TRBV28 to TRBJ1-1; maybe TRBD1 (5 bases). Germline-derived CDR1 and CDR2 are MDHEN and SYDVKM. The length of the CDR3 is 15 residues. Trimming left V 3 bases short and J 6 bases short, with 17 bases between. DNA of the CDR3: TGTGCCAGCAGTTTGGTCGGCAGGGTTGTCCCTGAAGCTTTCTTT. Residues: CASSLVGRVVPEAFF.

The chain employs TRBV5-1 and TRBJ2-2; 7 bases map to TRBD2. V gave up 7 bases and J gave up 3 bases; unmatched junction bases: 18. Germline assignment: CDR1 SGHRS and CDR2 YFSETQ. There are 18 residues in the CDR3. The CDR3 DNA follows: TGCGCCAGCGCTGGGGGAGGGGCGGCTCTACACGACACCGGGGAGCTGTTTTTT. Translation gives CASAGGGAALHDTGELFF.

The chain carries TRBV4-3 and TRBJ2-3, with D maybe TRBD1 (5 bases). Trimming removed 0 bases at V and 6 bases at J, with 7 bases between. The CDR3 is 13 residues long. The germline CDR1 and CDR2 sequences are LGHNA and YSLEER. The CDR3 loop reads CASSQDAGDTQYF. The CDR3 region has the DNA TGCGCCAGCAGCCAAGATGCAGGGGATACGCAGTATTTT.

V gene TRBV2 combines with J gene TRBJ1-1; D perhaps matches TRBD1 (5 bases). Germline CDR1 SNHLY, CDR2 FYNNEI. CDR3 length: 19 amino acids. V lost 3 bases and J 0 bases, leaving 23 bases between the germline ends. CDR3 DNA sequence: TGTGCCAGCAGTGATAGGGGATGGAGGGGCAGGCCTATGAACACTGAAGCTTTCTTT. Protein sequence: CASSDRGWRGRPMNTEAFF. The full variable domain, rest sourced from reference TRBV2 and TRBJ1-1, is EPEVTQTPSHQVTQMGQEVILRCVPISNHLYFYWYRQILGQKVEFLVSFYNNEISEKSEIFDDQFSVERPDGSNFTLKIRSTKLEDSAMYFCASSDRGWRGRPMNTEAFFGQGTRLTVV.

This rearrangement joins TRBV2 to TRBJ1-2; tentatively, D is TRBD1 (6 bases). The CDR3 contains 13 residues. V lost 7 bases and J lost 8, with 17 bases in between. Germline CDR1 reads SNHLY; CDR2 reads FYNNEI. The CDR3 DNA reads TGTGCCAGCACTAAGGGGGTTGACTCAGGCTACACCTTC. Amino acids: CASTKGVDSGYTF.

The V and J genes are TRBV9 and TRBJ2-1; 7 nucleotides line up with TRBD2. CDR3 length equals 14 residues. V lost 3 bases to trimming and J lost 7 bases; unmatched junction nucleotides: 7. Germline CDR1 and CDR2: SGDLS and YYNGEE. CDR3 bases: TGTGCCAGCAGCGCTGGGGGGGGTAAGAATGAGCAGTTCTTC. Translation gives CASSAGGGKNEQFF.

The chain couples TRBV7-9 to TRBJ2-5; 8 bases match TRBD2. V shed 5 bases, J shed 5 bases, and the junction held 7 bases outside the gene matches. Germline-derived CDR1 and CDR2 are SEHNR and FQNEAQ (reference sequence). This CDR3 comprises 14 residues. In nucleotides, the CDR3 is TGTGCCAGCAGCCAGACATCGGGGGGGGAGACCCAGTACTTC. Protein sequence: CASSQTSGGETQYF.

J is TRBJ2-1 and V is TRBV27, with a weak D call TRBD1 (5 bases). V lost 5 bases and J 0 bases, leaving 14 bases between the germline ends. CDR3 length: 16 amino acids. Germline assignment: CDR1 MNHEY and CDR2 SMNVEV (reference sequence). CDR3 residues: CASSPQTVSSYNEQFF. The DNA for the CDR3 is TGTGCCAGCAGTCCCCAGACAGTAAGCTCCTACAATGAGCAGTTCTTC.

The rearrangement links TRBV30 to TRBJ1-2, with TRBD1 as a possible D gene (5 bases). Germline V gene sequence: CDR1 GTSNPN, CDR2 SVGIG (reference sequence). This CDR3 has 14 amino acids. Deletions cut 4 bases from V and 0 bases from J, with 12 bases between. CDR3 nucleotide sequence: TGTGCCTGGACCTTAGGGGTTCCTAACTATGGCTACACCTTC. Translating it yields CAWTLGVPNYGYTF.

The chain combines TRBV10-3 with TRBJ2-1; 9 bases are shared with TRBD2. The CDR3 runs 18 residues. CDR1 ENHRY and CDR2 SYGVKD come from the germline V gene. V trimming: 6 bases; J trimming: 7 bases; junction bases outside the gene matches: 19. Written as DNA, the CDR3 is TGTGCCATCAGGGCGGAGCTGGGGCTAGCGGGAATTGGGAATGAGCAGTTCTTC. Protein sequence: CAIRAELGLAGIGNEQFF.

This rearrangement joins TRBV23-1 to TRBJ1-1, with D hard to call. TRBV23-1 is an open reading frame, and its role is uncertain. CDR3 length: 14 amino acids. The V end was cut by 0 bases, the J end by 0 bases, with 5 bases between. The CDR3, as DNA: TGCGCCAGCAGTCAATCCCCGTTGAACACTGAAGCTTTCTTT. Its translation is CASSQSPLNTEAFF.

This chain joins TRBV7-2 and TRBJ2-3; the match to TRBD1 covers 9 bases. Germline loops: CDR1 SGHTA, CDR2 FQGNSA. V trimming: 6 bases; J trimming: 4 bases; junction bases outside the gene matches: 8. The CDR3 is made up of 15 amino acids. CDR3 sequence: CASRTGTGIADTQYF. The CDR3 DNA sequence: TGTGCCAGCAGAACCGGGACAGGGATCGCAGATACGCAGTATTTT. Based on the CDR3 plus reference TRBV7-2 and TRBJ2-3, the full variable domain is GAGVSQSPSNKVTEKGKDVELRCDPISGHTALYWYRQSLGQGLEFLIYFQGNSAPDKSGLPSDRFSAERTGGSVSTLTIQRTQQEDSAVYLCASRTGTGIADTQYFGPGTRLTVL.

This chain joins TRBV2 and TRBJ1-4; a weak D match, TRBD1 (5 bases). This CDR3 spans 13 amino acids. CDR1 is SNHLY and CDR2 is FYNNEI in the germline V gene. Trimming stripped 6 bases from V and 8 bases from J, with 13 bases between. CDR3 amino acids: CASRVPGLEKLFF. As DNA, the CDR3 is TGTGCCAGCAGAGTACCGGGACTGGAAAAACTGTTTTTT.

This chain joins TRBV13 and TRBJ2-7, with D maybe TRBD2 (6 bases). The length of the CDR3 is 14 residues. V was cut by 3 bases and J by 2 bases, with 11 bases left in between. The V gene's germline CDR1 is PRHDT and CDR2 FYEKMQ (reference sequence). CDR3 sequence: CASSLTSAAYEQYF. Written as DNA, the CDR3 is TGTGCCAGCAGCTTGACTAGTGCAGCCTACGAGCAGTACTTC.

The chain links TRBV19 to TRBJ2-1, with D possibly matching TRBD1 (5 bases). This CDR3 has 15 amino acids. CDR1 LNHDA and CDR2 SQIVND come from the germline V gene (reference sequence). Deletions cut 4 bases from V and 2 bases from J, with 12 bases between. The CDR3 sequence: CASSNTGPPYNEQFF. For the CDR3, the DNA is TGTGCCAGTAGTAATACAGGCCCCCCCTACAATGAGCAGTTCTTC.

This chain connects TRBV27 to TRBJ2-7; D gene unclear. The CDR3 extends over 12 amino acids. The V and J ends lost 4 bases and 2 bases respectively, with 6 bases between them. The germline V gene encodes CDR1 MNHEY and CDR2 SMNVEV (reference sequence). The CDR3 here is CASSSSAYEQYF. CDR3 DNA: TGTGCCAGCAGTTCGAGTGCCTACGAGCAGTACTTC.

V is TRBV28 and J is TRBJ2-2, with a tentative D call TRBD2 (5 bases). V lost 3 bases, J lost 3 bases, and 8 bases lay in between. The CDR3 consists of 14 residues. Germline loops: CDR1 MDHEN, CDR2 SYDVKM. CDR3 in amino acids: CASSFTGYTGELFF. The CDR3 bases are TGTGCCAGCAGTTTCACGGGGTACACCGGGGAGCTGTTTTTT.

The CDR3 DNA sequence: TGTGCCAGCAGCCCCTTGACTAGCGGAAACACCGGGGAGCTGTTTTTT. Translation: CASSPLTSGNTGELFF. The genes are TRBV7-3 and TRBJ2-2; 9 bases map to TRBD2. The CDR3 length is 16 residues. V shed 5 bases and J 2 bases; nucleotides not matched to a gene: 6. Germline V gene lookup returns CDR1 SGHTA and CDR2 FQGTGA.

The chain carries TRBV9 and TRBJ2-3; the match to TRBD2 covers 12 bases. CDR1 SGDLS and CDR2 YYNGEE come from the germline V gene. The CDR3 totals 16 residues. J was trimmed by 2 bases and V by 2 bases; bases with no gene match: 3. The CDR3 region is CASSVGLAGATDTQYF. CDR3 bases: TGTGCCAGCAGCGTGGGACTAGCGGGCGCCACAGATACGCAGTATTTT.

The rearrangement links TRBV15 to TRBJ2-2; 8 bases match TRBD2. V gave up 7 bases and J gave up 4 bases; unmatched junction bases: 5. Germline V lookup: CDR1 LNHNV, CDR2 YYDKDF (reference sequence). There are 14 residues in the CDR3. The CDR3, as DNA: TGTGCCACCAAGGTACTAGCGGCCACCGGGGAGCTGTTTTTT. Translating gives CATKVLAATGELFF.

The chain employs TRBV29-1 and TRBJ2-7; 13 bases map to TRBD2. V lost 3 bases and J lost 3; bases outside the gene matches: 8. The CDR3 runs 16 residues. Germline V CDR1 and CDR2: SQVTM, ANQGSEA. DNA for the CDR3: TGCAGCGTTGACGGTCCAGGACTAGCGGGAGTCTACGAGCAGTACTTC. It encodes CSVDGPGLAGVYEQYF.

CDR3 DNA sequence: TGTGCCAGCTCAATCAAAAGGGGCGAGGATCCTAAGTTTTTGGAGACCCAGTACTTC. Its translation is CASSIKRGEDPKFLETQYF. The V call is TRBV18, the J call TRBJ2-5; a possible D gene is TRBD1 (5 bases). This CDR3 region has 19 residues. Germline V gene sequence: CDR1 KGHSH, CDR2 LQKENI. V lost 5 bases to trimming and J lost 5 bases, with 30 bases between them. Together with reference TRBV18 and TRBJ2-5, the CDR3 gives the full variable domain: NAGVMQNPRHLVRRRGQEARLRCSPMKGHSHVYWYRQLPEEGLKFMVYLQKENIIDESGMPKERFSAEFPKEGPSILRIQQVVRGDSAAYFCASSIKRGEDPKFLETQYFGPGTRLLVL.

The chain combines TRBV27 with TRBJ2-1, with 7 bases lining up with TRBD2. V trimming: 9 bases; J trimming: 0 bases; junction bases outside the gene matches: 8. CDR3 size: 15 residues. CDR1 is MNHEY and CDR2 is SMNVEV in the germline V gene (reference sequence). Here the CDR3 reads CASRDYLSSYNEQFF. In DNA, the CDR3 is TGTGCCAGTAGGGACTACCTAAGCTCCTACAATGAGCAGTTCTTC.

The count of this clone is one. CDR3 region: CAISEWVPGDGYTF. The DNA of the CDR3 is TGTGCCATCAGTGAATGGGTTCCAGGGGATGGCTACACCTTC. The chain couples TRBV10-3 to TRBJ1-2; D may be TRBD1 (6 bases). The CDR3 is 14 residues long. Germline V gene lookup returns CDR1 ENHRY and CDR2 SYGVKD. The V end lost 3 bases, the J end lost 6 bases, and 14 bases lay between the germline ends.

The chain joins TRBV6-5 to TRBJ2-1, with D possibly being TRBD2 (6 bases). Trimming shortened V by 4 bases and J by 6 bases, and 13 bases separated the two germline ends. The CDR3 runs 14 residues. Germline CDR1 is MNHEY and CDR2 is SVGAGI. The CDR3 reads CASSSPGAFNEQFF. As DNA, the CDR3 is TGTGCCAGCAGTTCCCCGGGAGCGTTCAATGAGCAGTTCTTC.